These 26 T cell receptor beta chains were sequenced from one sample in a study of regulatory T cells in long-lasting Graves disease. Noted time point: newly diagnosed GD, antithyroid drugs for less than 3 months. TCR sequences were obtained from RNA taken from PBMCs. The authors built TCR beta libraries using iRepertoire HTBI primers and Arm-PCR of CDR3 regions. TCRdb reprocessed the multiplex PCR reads with MiXCR, giving one entry per CDR3 protein. This repertoire shows approximately 310,000 distinct CDR3 sequences, more than 15% found once; its top ten account for roughly 35%. Sequencing was performed on peripheral blood mononuclear cells (PBMCs), taken at new diagnosis, from a patient treated with antithyroid drugs. These TCRs come from a female donor with Graves disease.

This clonotype was seen repeatedly, ten times or more. V gene TRBV6-1 combines with J gene TRBJ2-7, with D hard to call. The CDR3 spans 12 residues. CDR1 is MNHNS and CDR2 is SASEGT in the germline V gene. Trimming took off 6 bases at V and 4 bases at J, with 10 bases between the two ends. CDR3 sequence reads: CASRAPGYEQYF. DNA of the CDR3: TGTGCCAGCAGAGCGCCCGGTTACGAGCAGTACTTC.

This clonotype was detected many times. This chain links TRBV7-3 with TRBJ1-6; D ambiguous. Germline assignment: CDR1 SGHTA and CDR2 FQGTGA. V lost 5 bases, J lost 7 bases, and 12 bases lay in between. The CDR3 has 14 residues. CDR3 in amino acids: CASSHDPINSPLHF. CDR3 bases: TGTGCCAGCAGCCATGATCCGATAAATTCACCCCTCCACTTT.

This clonotype has ten or more counts. The chain is built from TRBV28 and TRBJ2-7, with D maybe TRBD2 (5 bases). Germline values: CDR1 MDHEN, CDR2 SYDVKM. The CDR3 runs 12 residues. V was clipped by 6 bases and J by 2 bases, with 8 bases between them. The CDR3 protein is CASRTIPYEQYF. In nucleotides, the CDR3 is TGTGCCAGCAGGACTATCCCCTACGAGCAGTACTTC.

This clonotype was counted many times. This chain uses TRBV28 with TRBJ1-2; TRBD1 is a possible D gene (5 bases). Trimming took off 6 bases at V and 2 bases at J, with 19 bases between the two ends. This CDR3 has 16 amino acids. CDR1 and CDR2 from the germline V gene are MDHEN and SYDVKM. The DNA for the CDR3 is TGTGCCAGCAGCCTAACACCACCGACAGCAAACTATGGCTACACCTTC. Encoded protein: CASSLTPPTANYGYTF.

The sample holds many counts of this clonotype. The chain recombines TRBV7-2 with TRBJ1-5, with D maybe TRBD1 (5 bases). The CDR3 runs 15 residues. Germline V gives CDR1 SGHTA, CDR2 FQGNSA. The germline V and J ends were trimmed by 0 bases and 4 bases, with 10 bases remaining between them. The CDR3 DNA is TGTGCCAGCAGCTTAGCCCCAGGGAGGAATCAGCCCCAGCATTTT. It is translated as CASSLAPGRNQPQHF.

This clonotype was counted many times. The chain recombines TRBV2 with TRBJ2-1; D remains unclear. CDR1 is SNHLY and CDR2 is FYNNEI in the germline V gene. V was cut by 0 bases and J by 0 bases, with 6 bases left in between. This CDR3 has 15 amino acids. The CDR3: CASSEAQSSYNEQFF. Here the CDR3 DNA reads TGTGCCAGCAGTGAAGCCCAGAGCTCCTACAATGAGCAGTTCTTC.

The sample holds many counts of this clonotype. The chain couples TRBV9 to TRBJ1-1; D gene uncertain. The CDR3 contains 15 residues. Trimming pared 0 bases from V and 0 bases from J, leaving 9 bases between. Germline-derived CDR1 and CDR2 are SGDLS and YYNGEE. CDR3 amino acids: CASSVAPGMNTEAFF. The CDR3 coding sequence is TGTGCCAGCAGCGTAGCGCCAGGAATGAACACTGAAGCTTTCTTT.

Remarks on this clonotype: A read error likely explains this, since a far larger clone differs by one base. The genes are TRBV11-3 and TRBJ2-5; a weak D match, TRBD2 (5 bases). This CDR3 is 14 amino acids long. Germline assignment: CDR1 SGHNT and CDR2 YENEEA. Trimming shortened V by 5 bases and J by 0 bases, and 10 bases separated the two germline ends. CDR3 amino acids: CASSPMRDQETQYF. As DNA, the CDR3 is TGTGCCAGCAGCCCCATGAGGGACCAAGAGACCCAGTACTTC. The entire variable domain, with the rest obtained from reference TRBV11-3 and TRBJ2-5, is as follows: EAGVVQSPRYKIIEKKQPVAFWCNPISGHNTLYWYLQNLGQGPELLIRYENEEAVDDSQLPKDRFSAERLKGVDSTLKIQPAELGDSAVYLCASSPMRDQETQYFGPGTRLLVL.

About this clonotype itself: Given a much more abundant clone one base away, this may be a read error. The CDR3 ends on some other residue instead of the conserved phenylalanine or tryptophan, so this is likely a read error. This sequence joins TRBV2 and TRBJ2-1, with 9 bases matching TRBD2. The CDR3 spans 18 residues. Germline V lookup: CDR1 SNHLY, CDR2 FYNNEI. With V trimmed by 4 bases and J by 7 bases, 17 bases remained unmatched. As DNA, the CDR3 is TGTGCCAGCAGTGGGGATACCTTGAGGCTAGCGGGGAGAAATGAGCAGTTCTCC. Its protein is CASSGDTLRLAGRNEQFS.

A word on this clonotype: This may arise from a read error, as a much more abundant clone is one base away. Here the CDR3 DNA reads TGTGCCAGCAGCTTCTCCCCGACTAGTCGCCAAGAGACCCAGTACTTC. Encoded protein: CASSFSPTSRQETQYF. V is TRBV13 and J is TRBJ2-5, with TRBD2 as a possible D gene (6 bases). CDR3 length: 16 amino acids. Trimming took off 3 bases at V and 1 base at J, with 15 bases between the two ends. Germline CDR1 is PRHDT and CDR2 is FYEKMQ (reference sequence).

This clonotype was seen many times. V usage is TRBV5-1 and J usage is TRBJ2-1; maybe TRBD1 (6 bases). The CDR3 loop spans 15 amino acids. Germline CDR1 reads SGHRS; CDR2 reads YFSETQ. V lost 4 bases and J lost 5, with 16 bases in between. The CDR3: CASSQTGSPDNEQFF. CDR3 DNA sequence: TGCGCCAGCAGCCAAACAGGGTCTCCGGACAATGAGCAGTTCTTC.

For this clonotype: A clone one base away is much larger, so this may be a read error. This sequence joins TRBV11-1 and TRBJ2-1; D is unresolved. The CDR3 length is 13 residues. Germline V lookup: CDR1 SGHAT, CDR2 FQDESV (reference sequence). Deletions cut 4 bases from V and 0 bases from J, with 4 bases between. The CDR3 nucleotides are TGTGCCAGCAGCTGGAGCTCCTACAATGAGCAGTTCTTC. This encodes CASSWSSYNEQFF.

The chain uses TRBV2 and TRBJ1-1, with 7 bases fitting TRBD1. This CDR3 comprises 14 residues. Germline V gene lookup returns CDR1 SNHLY and CDR2 FYNNEI. J was trimmed by 4 bases and V by 8 bases; bases with no gene match: 10. The CDR3 protein is CASSPGGSRTEAFF. The CDR3 coding sequence is TGTGCCAGCTCACCAGGGGGGTCGCGCACTGAAGCTTTCTTT.

Many counts were recorded for this clonotype. J is TRBJ2-3 and V is TRBV20-1; perhaps TRBD2 as D (6 bases). CDR3 length equals 14 residues. V was trimmed by 6 bases and J by 1 base, leaving 14 bases between them. CDR1 DFQATT and CDR2 SNEGSKA come from the germline V gene (reference sequence). CDR3 in amino acids: CSALSSGRTDTQYF. The CDR3 nucleotides are TGCAGTGCCCTGAGTAGCGGCCGCACAGATACGCAGTATTTT.

There are many counts of this clonotype. The chain employs TRBV5-1 and TRBJ1-2; tentative D call: TRBD1 (6 bases). The germline CDR1 and CDR2 sequences are SGHRS and YFSETQ. This CDR3 region has 15 residues. The V gene lost 5 bases and the J gene lost 2 bases, with 16 bases spanning the gap. The chain's CDR3 is CASRRQALINYGYTF. The CDR3 coding sequence is TGCGCCAGCAGACGACAGGCCCTGATAAACTATGGCTACACCTTC.

This clonotype occurred many times. The V gene is TRBV18, the J gene TRBJ2-5; a possible D gene is TRBD2 (6 bases). The CDR3 is 14 residues long. Germline CDR1 reads KGHSH; CDR2 reads LQKENI. Trimming took off 0 bases at V and 4 bases at J, with 9 bases between the two ends. The CDR3 spells CASSPPSGSETQYF. The CDR3 DNA reads TGTGCCAGCTCACCACCGAGCGGGTCAGAGACCCAGTACTTC. Filled out from reference TRBV18 and TRBJ2-5, the complete variable domain reads NAGVMQNPRHLVRRRGQEARLRCSPMKGHSHVYWYRQLPEEGLKFMVYLQKENIIDESGMPKERFSAEFPKEGPSILRIQQVVRGDSAAYFCASSPPSGSETQYFGPGTRLLVL.

This clonotype has just one count. The V call is TRBV9, the J call TRBJ2-2; tentatively, D is TRBD1 or TRBD2 (5 bases each). Deletions cut 1 base from V and 3 bases from J, with 13 bases between. Germline loops: CDR1 SGDLS, CDR2 YYNGEE. This CDR3 spans 16 amino acids. CDR3 sequence: CASSVTTGTYTGELFF. The CDR3 nucleotides are TGTGCCAGCAGCGTAACAACCGGGACCTACACCGGGGAGCTGTTTTTT.

The chain uses TRBV3-1 and TRBJ1-2; D is ambiguous. V dropped 7 bases and J dropped 5 bases, with 11 bases sitting between them. Germline-derived CDR1 and CDR2 are LGHDT and YNNKEL (reference sequence). The length of the CDR3 is 12 residues. CDR3 in DNA: TGTGCCAGCAACCGGGATGGGTATGGCTACACCTTC. Translated, it gives CASNRDGYGYTF.

This clonotype was found many times. This chain connects TRBV2 to TRBJ2-3; maybe TRBD2 (5 bases). V gave up 1 base and J gave up 1 base, with 15 bases separating them. CDR1 and CDR2 from the germline V gene are SNHLY and FYNNEI. The CDR3 loop spans 17 amino acids. The CDR3 nucleotides are TGTGCCAGCAGTGAAGGAAGGAAGGTGCGGGGCACAGATACGCAGTATTTT. It specifies CASSEGRKVRGTDTQYF. Based on the CDR3 plus reference TRBV2 and TRBJ2-3, the full variable domain is EPEVTQTPSHQVTQMGQEVILRCVPISNHLYFYWYRQILGQKVEFLVSFYNNEISEKSEIFDDQFSVERPDGSNFTLKIRSTKLEDSAMYFCASSEGRKVRGTDTQYFGPGTRLTVL.

The CDR3 here is CSASVRGVTLGGGSLDTQYF. In nucleotides, the CDR3 is TGCAGTGCTAGTGTCCGGGGGGTCACGCTAGGTGGGGGATCATTGGATACGCAGTATTTT. The rearrangement links TRBV20-1 to TRBJ2-3, with 7 bases fitting TRBD2. The junction had 27 bases not matched to a gene; V was cut back by 3 bases and J by 6 bases. This CDR3 is built from 20 residues. CDR1 and CDR2 (germline): DFQATT, SNEGSKA (reference sequence).

This clonotype appeared many times. This chain joins TRBV12-3 or TRBV12-4 and TRBJ2-7; TRBD2 agrees at 7 bases. The CDR3 has 13 amino acids. The V and J ends lost 4 bases and 2 bases, in that order; junction bases with no gene match: 2. The CDR3 bases are TGTGCCAGCAGTTCGGGAGGAGCCTACGAGCAGTACTTC. It codes for CASSSGGAYEQYF.

This clonotype appeared many times. The V gene is TRBV6-1, the J gene TRBJ2-3; 7 positions agree with TRBD1. Germline assignment: CDR1 MNHNS and CDR2 SASEGT. This CDR3 has 14 residues. The V segment lost 5 bases and the J segment 2 bases; nucleotides outside the gene matches: 4. CDR3 in DNA: TGTGCCAGCAGTCGACAGGGTAACACAGATACGCAGTATTTT. As protein: CASSRQGNTDTQYF.

This clonotype was counted at least ten times. The chain is built from TRBV6-1 and TRBJ2-1, with unresolved D. The length of the CDR3 is 13 residues. V lost 6 bases to trimming and J lost 10 bases, with 16 bases between them. Germline V gene lookup returns CDR1 MNHNS and CDR2 SASEGT. CDR3 protein: CASSPYLVGEQFF. As DNA, the CDR3 is TGTGCCAGCAGCCCTTATTTGGTCGGGGAGCAGTTCTTC.

This clonotype was counted many times. The rearrangement joins TRBV6-2 or TRBV6-3 to TRBJ2-3; the D gene could be TRBD1 or TRBD2 (5 bases each). The V and J ends lost 2 bases and 6 bases respectively, with 12 bases between them. The germline CDR1 and CDR2 sequences are MNHEY and SVGEGT. The CDR3 consists of 14 residues. The CDR3, as DNA: TGTGCCAGCAGTTACCCCCCCCGGGGCGATACGCAGTATTTT. Translating gives CASSYPPRGDTQYF.

The chain has TRBV20-1 and TRBJ2-1; 7 nucleotides line up with TRBD2. Unmatched junction bases numbered 7, after V lost 3 bases and J lost 5 bases. The germline gives CDR1 DFQATT, CDR2 SNEGSKA (reference sequence). The CDR3 is 14 amino acids. The CDR3 sequence is CSARWELAHNEQFF. As DNA, the CDR3 is TGCAGTGCTAGGTGGGAACTAGCGCACAATGAGCAGTTCTTC.

This clonotype was recorded at least ten times. This chain links TRBV28 with TRBJ2-1; 10 bases align to TRBD1. The CDR3 is made up of 15 amino acids. The germline CDR1 and CDR2 sequences are MDHEN and SYDVKM. The V and J ends lost 7 bases and 6 bases, in that order; junction bases with no gene match: 9. This CDR3 reads CASNPGTGDINEQFF. The CDR3 nucleotides read TGTGCCAGCAACCCGGGGACAGGGGACATCAATGAGCAGTTCTTC.